The 3 T cell receptor beta chains below come from one sample, sequenced in a study of monozygotic twins with inflammatory bowel disease. Reanalyzing the 5' RACE reads, TCRdb keeps one entry per CDR3 protein, without DNA. Recorded for this sample: some 300,000 distinct CDR3 sequences. Sequenced input: blood. All receptors come from a human donor with ulcerative colitis or Crohn's disease, or a healthy co-twin of an affected twin (not recorded which).

The chain employs TRBV4-3 and TRBJ2-7. The length of the CDR3 is 15 residues. Per the germline V gene, CDR1 is LGHNA and CDR2 is YSLEER. The CDR3 region is CASSQDLGNRYEQYF.

The rearrangement links TRBV7-8 to TRBJ2-3; TCRdb calls TRBD2, which cannot be checked without DNA. The CDR3 sequence is 17 residues long. Germline-derived CDR1 and CDR2 are SGHVS and FQNEAQ. The chain's CDR3 is CASSSPGTSGITDTQYF.

The genes are TRBV29-1 and TRBJ2-7; TCRdb selects TRBD1, and the lack of DNA leaves this call unchecked. The CDR3 is made up of 13 amino acids. Germline V lookup: CDR1 SQVTM, CDR2 ANQGSEA. The CDR3 spells CSVGGGHSYEQYF.